This paragraph reports one T cell receptor (beta chain). The source of the sample is a study of shared clonotypes between healthy human individuals. V lost 2 bases to trimming and J lost 4 bases; unmatched junction nucleotides: 3. The CDR3 has 15 residues. CDR1 is SGHRS and CDR2 is YFSETQ in the germline V gene. HIV-negative, healthy adults without recent acute infections or vaccinations were the donors. Donors were Caucasian adults residing in Nashville, Tennessee, USA. Deep-level running was used for the assay. The table came from immunoSEQ multiplex PCR; TCRdb's copy has only in-frame clones and leaves some out. The table lists 730,000 or so clones, 60% to 80% of them singletons.

The rearrangement links TRBV5-1 to TRBJ2-1; 10 bases map to TRBD2. Material: memory CD4+ T cells sorted from blood. The subset here: CD45RA-negative fraction. The receptor's source is a woman aged 25-40 years in good health. CDR3 protein: CASSLAGGRYNEQFF. The DNA of the CDR3 is TGCGCCAGCAGCTTAGCGGGAGGGCGTTACAATGAGCAGTTCTTC.